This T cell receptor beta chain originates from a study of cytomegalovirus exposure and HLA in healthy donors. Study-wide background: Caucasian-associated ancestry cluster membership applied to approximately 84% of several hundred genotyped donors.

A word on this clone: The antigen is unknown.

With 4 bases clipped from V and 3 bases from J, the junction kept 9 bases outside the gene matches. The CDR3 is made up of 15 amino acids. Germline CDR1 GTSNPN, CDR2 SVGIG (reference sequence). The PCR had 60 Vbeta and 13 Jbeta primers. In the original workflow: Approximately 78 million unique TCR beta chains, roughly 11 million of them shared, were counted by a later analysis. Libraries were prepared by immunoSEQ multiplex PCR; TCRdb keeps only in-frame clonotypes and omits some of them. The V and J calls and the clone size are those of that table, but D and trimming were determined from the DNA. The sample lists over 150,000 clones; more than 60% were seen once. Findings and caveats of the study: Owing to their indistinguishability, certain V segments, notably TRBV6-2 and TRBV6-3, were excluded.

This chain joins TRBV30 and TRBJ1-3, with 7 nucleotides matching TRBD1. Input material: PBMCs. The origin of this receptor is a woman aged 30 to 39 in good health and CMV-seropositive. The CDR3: CAWTEDRAFGNTIYF. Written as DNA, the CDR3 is TGTGCCTGGACCGAAGACAGGGCCTTTGGAAACACCATATATTTT.